A selection of T cell receptor beta chains follows, all from one sample in a study of CD8 T cells in ankylosing spondylitis. In TCRdb, the 5' RACE reads were re-called with MiXCR into one record per CDR3 protein. The sample carries roughly 230,000 distinct CDR3 sequences, about 18% recorded once. The sample comprised blood, either unsorted or a sorted T cell fraction (not recorded which). Receptor source: a male donor with ankylosing spondylitis or in good health (not recorded which). Each CDR3 is given with its conserved first and last residue. The order of the fields is clone size, D gene, V gene, J gene, CDR3 protein, CDR3 DNA. D genes are given only for firm matches. Not all rows give a size; the values are once, few, many and, for expanded clones, a class.

>-|-|TRBV7-9|TRBJ2-1
CASSFGGLGEQFF
TGTGCCAGCAGCTTTGGCGGCTTGGGGGAGCAGTTCTTC
>few|TRBD1|TRBV19|TRBJ2-1
CASSRTGQGPYSSYNEQFF
TGTGCCAGTAGCCGAACGGGACAGGGTCCCTACAGCTCCTACAATGAGCAGTTCTTC
>-|TRBD2|TRBV10-3|TRBJ2-1
CAISESDAGGYNEQFF
TGTGCCATCAGTGAGTCAGATGCGGGGGGTTACAATGAGCAGTTCTTC
>-|TRBD2|TRBV11-1|TRBJ2-3
CASSFGTSGVTDTQYF
TGTGCCAGCAGCTTTGGGACTAGCGGAGTCACAGATACGCAGTATTTT
>many|TRBD2|TRBV11-2|TRBJ2-1
CASSLVVAGAGNEQFF
TGTGCCAGCAGCTTAGTAGTAGCGGGAGCTGGGAATGAGCAGTTCTTC
>-|-|TRBV3-1|TRBJ1-2
CASSQEGKIGLNYGYTF
TGTGCCAGCAGCCAAGAGGGAAAGATCGGGCTTAACTATGGCTACACCTTC
>many|TRBD2|TRBV29-1|TRBJ2-1
CSVVAGGGEQFF
TGCAGCGTTGTAGCGGGAGGAGGTGAGCAGTTCTTC
>many|TRBD2|TRBV29-1|TRBJ2-1
CSVEHALGLAGLYNEQFF
TGCAGCGTTGAACATGCCCTTGGACTAGCGGGCCTCTACAATGAGCAGTTCTTC
>-|-|TRBV29-1|TRBJ1-2
CSAEGGSDGYTF
TGCAGCGCCGAGGGGGGTTCGGATGGCTACACCTTC
>few|-|TRBV12-3/TRBV12-4|TRBJ2-5
CASSQTTGAPAETQYF
TGTGCCAGCAGTCAGACTACCGGGGCCCCGGCAGAGACCCAGTACTTC
>-|-|TRBV29-1|TRBJ2-7
CSVATGRTYEQYF
TGCAGCGTTGCTACCGGCCGAACCTACGAGCAGTACTTC
>-|-|TRBV6-1|TRBJ2-7
CASSEAPGYYEQYF
TGTGCCAGCAGTGAAGCGCCGGGGTATTACGAGCAGTACTTC
>once|TRBD1|TRBV5-1|TRBJ2-5
CASSHGQGALETQYF
TGCGCCAGCAGCCACGGACAGGGGGCTTTAGAGACCCAGTACTTC
>once|-|TRBV20-1|TRBJ2-1
CSARDLSLTGDSYNEQFF
TGCAGTGCTAGAGATCTTTCTCTGACAGGAGACTCCTACAATGAGCAGTTCTTC
>-|-|TRBV3-1|TRBJ2-7
CASTPGTDPYEQYF
TGTGCCAGCACCCCCGGGACCGACCCCTACGAGCAGTACTTC
>-|-|TRBV4-1|TRBJ1-1
CASSQAGGGYTEAFF
TGCGCCAGCAGCCAAGCCGGCGGAGGATACACTGAAGCTTTCTTT
>-|TRBD1|TRBV7-9|TRBJ2-1
CASSVRQGPNEQFF
TGTGCCAGCAGCGTCCGACAGGGGCCCAATGAGCAGTTCTTC